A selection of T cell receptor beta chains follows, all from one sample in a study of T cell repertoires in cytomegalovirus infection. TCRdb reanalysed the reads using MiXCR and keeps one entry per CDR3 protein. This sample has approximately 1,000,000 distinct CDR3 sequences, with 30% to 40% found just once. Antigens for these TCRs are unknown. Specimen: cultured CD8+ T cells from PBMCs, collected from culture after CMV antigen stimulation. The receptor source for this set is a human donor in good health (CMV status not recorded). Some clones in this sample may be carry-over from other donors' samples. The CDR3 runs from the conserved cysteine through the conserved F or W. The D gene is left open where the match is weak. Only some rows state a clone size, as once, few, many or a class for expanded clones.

TGTGCCAGCAGTTTATACCGGGGGGACACCGGGGAGCTGTTTTTT,CASSLYRGDTGELFF,TRBJ2-2,15,TRBD2,TRBV27,.
TGTGCCACCAGCAGAGATCGCAGATCCGCCCAGCATTTT,CATSRDRRSAQHF,TRBJ1-5,13,.,TRBV15,.
TGTGCCAGCAGTTTCGACAGGGTGGGTTTTAGCACAGATACGCAGTATTTT,CASSFDRVGFSTDTQYF,TRBJ2-3,17,TRBD1,TRBV12-3/TRBV12-4,few
TGTGCCAGCAGCCAAGAAGGAAGGGGGGGGCCCAACGGGGAGCTGTTTTTT,CASSQEGRGGPNGELFF,TRBJ2-2,17,.,TRBV3-1,.
TGTGCCAGCAGCGTACCCCTCAGCGGTGCTGGGGCCAACGTCCTGACTTTC,CASSVPLSGAGANVLTF,TRBJ2-6,17,.,TRBV9,.
TGCGCCAGCAGTGGGTGGGGGGGCCACACAGATACGCAGTATTTT,CASSGWGGHTDTQYF,TRBJ2-3,15,.,TRBV10-1,.
TGTGCCAGTAGAGGGGGGGAACGAAATCAGCCCCAGCATTTT,CASRGGERNQPQHF,TRBJ1-5,14,.,TRBV12-3/TRBV12-4,few
TGTGCCAGCGACCGAGGGGACGCGCAAGAGACCCAGTACTTC,CASDRGDAQETQYF,TRBJ2-5,14,.,TRBV7-6,many
TGCGCCAGCAGCCAGGAAGAAGGAACTGAAGCTTTCTTT,CASSQEEGTEAFF,TRBJ1-1,13,.,TRBV4-1,many
TGTGCCAGCAGAGGAGGGGCCTACTATGGCTACACCTTC,CASRGGAYYGYTF,TRBJ1-2,13,.,TRBV27,few
TGTGCCAGCAGTTACTTTTTCCTAGCGGACGCTAGCACAGATACGCAGTATTTT,CASSYFFLADASTDTQYF,TRBJ2-3,18,TRBD2,TRBV6-6,few
TGTGCCAGCAGCCCACGATTCGGACTAGCGGGGGGCAGGGCAGATACGCAGTATTTT,CASSPRFGLAGGRADTQYF,TRBJ2-3,19,TRBD2,TRBV9,few
TGTGCCAGCAGTTACACACCTAGGTTAGGTTGGGATACGCAGTATTTT,CASSYTPRLGWDTQYF,TRBJ2-3,16,.,TRBV6-6,few
TGTGCCAGCAGTTTATCGCTCCTCACAGATACGCAGTATTTT,CASSLSLLTDTQYF,TRBJ2-3,14,.,TRBV27,few
TGTGCCAGCTCACCACCGAACAGGCCCTACAATGAAGGGCAGTTCTTC,CASSPPNRPYNEGQFF,TRBJ2-1,16,.,TRBV18,.
TGTGCCAGCAGCCCCGGGCCGACGGGGGCCAGTGTGAATTCACCCCTCCACTTT,CASSPGPTGASVNSPLHF,TRBJ1-6,18,.,TRBV7-2,many
TGTGCCAGCAGCTCGACACTCAGGGTCCCCGGGGAGCTGTTTTTT,CASSSTLRVPGELFF,TRBJ2-2,15,.,TRBV11-2,.
TGTGCCAGCGGGTCCTTTGGGACTAGCGGGGGGGACACCGGGGAGCTGTTTTTT,CASGSFGTSGGDTGELFF,TRBJ2-2,18,TRBD2,TRBV4-2,.
TGTGCCAGCAGACCTCCCCTCGCGAACACCGGGGAGCTGTTTTTT,CASRPPLANTGELFF,TRBJ2-2,15,.,TRBV7-9,.
TGTGCCACCAGCAGAGAGTTCCGACAGGGGAATAACTATGGCTACACCTTC,CATSREFRQGNNYGYTF,TRBJ1-2,17,TRBD1,TRBV15,.
TGTGCCAGCAGCTTAGTTTTGCGGGGTGAAGAGACCCAGTACTTC,CASSLVLRGEETQYF,TRBJ2-5,15,.,TRBV7-4,.
TGCAGCGTCCAGCCACAGGGTCTCCAAGAGACCCAGTACTTC,CSVQPQGLQETQYF,TRBJ2-5,14,.,TRBV29-1,.